This T cell receptor beta chain was captured in a study of shared clonotypes between healthy human individuals (dated by TCRdb to 2018 to 2021). Study-level background: Three men and two women, aged 18 to 49 years, made up the cohort. For each donor, CD4 naive and CD4 memory were each run on three plates, CD8 naive on two plates, and CD8 memory on one plate. To estimate repertoire size and how much clonotype sharing occurs between individuals, the study deeply sequenced the blood TCR repertoires of about five healthy adults. Different laboratories and diverse techniques were used to prepare libraries and sequence TCR repertoires, to increase sequencing depth and limit assay-specific biases. Each donor's leukapheresis produced roughly between roughly 0.94 and 9.5 billion PBMCs. Results the study describes overall, beyond this receptor: Naive subsets generally had larger estimated clonotype richness than memory subsets did. Pairwise subsampling indicated that sequencing depth was expected to affect the degree of clonotype sharing among donors. Only blood was sampled, and tissue TCR repertoires likely differ from those in blood. Clonotypes shared by all four sorted-subset donors showed higher generation probabilities than non-shared clonotypes. Approximately 5% of naive CD4, around 3.5% of naive CD8, 2% to 2.5% of memory CD4, and 0.4% of memory CD8 clonotypes were shared across several donors. Incomplete sequencing was indicated by rarefaction of sorted-subset datasets, despite the large sequencing depth. Because the study included only a small number of donors, the genetic and exposure-history diversity represented was limited.

Sequences SGHDT (CDR1) and YYEEEE (CDR2) are obtained from the germline V gene. The trim is 2 bases for V and 5 bases for J, with a gap of 13 bases between the germline ends. The CDR3 covers 15 residues, taking in both the cysteine and the phenylalanine. Just CDR3 DNA is preserved here, 45 bases in frame from base 1. Using the deep immunoSEQ assay, multiplex PCR amplified TCR CDR3 regions from genomic DNA. Extracted genomic DNA from each cell subset was distributed evenly across all wells of several immunoSEQ 96-well plates, and each plate was treated as a replicate. For sorted subsets, about 220 ng of genomic DNA, equivalent to 25,000 to 35,000 T cell genomes, went into each replicate PCR. Purified libraries were quantified with a Qubit 3.0 fluorometer, sized on a Bioanalyzer 2100, and re-quantified with the KAPA Library Quantification kit. Every immunoSEQ 96-well plate was sequenced on a dedicated single-read 150-cycle Illumina NextSeq 550 flow cell. In the authors' own workflow: The immunoSEQ output contained only junctional sequences without quality scores, so filtering could not match that applied to full-length reads. Sequences were annotated with PyIR, a Python wrapper for IgBLAST v1.9, using IMGT germline references to assign V/J genes and CDR3. Reads were removed for weak V/J assignments (E-value above 1e-6), missing CDR3, stop codons, out-of-frame junctions, or ambiguous translated residues. V3J clonotypes were defined as sequences sharing an identical inferred V gene, J gene, and CDR3 amino acid sequence. Percentage overlap between repertoires was calculated by dividing the number of shared unique clonotypes by the size of the smaller repertoire. RTK rarefaction, the Chao1 estimator, and Recon v2.1 estimates of unobserved clonotypes were used to assess repertoire richness. Generation probabilities for all TCRbeta clonotypes obtained by the gDNA method from a few donors were computed using OLGA. The table was pulled from immuneACCESS by TCRdb, which kept in-frame rearrangements only. Such tables lose some clones; where checked, under half of the loss comes from unresolved V genes, and the rest has no known cause. From that table come the V and J calls and clone size; the DNA was used to work out D and trimming. The sample yields fewer than 1.6 million clones; approximately 98.5% were counted once. 0.36% of the sample is in the top ten clones.

Concerning this clone itself: Its recognized antigen is unknown. Base-call qualities are not available, and no considerably larger clone is one nucleotide away.

Healthy HIV-negative adults with no recently reported acute infections or vaccinations were included as donors. Every donor was a Caucasian adult residing in Nashville, Tennessee, USA. Magnetic negative selection was used to enrich CD4+ T cells, after which naive cells were positively selected on CD45RA and the negative fraction became the memory subset. After blood collection by leukapheresis, PBMCs were isolated using Ficoll-Histopaque density gradient centrifugation and then cryopreserved in the vapor phase of liquid nitrogen. Purity and quantity of every magnetically sorted T cell population were checked by analytical flow cytometry. From each sorted fraction, genomic DNA was isolated and quantified by UV absorbance on a Nanodrop 2000c.

Specimen: naive CD4+ T cells sorted from blood. The cell subset or site label, read with the paper, signifies: CD45RA+ positively selected. The sequence came from a young man in good health. The sequence joins TRBV5-6 to TRBJ1-4, with the D gene call left open. Here the CDR3 is given as CASSLTYSGNEKLFF. The DNA sequence follows: TGTGCCAGCAGCTTAACCTACAGCGGCAATGAAAAACTGTTTTTT.